This paragraph reports one T cell receptor beta chain. The data were obtained in a study of cytomegalovirus exposure and HLA in healthy donors. V lost 5 bases and J 5 bases, leaving 16 bases between the germline ends. The CDR3 totals 14 residues. Germline CDR1 is SGHNT and CDR2 is YENEEA. Both 60 Vbeta primers and 13 Jbeta primers went into the PCR. Clones were read by immunoSEQ multiplex PCR, and TCRdb kept only the in-frame ones, dropping some. The table has about 120,000 clones, about four fifths seen once. The sequence was collected from a male donor in good health and CMV-seropositive. Sequenced material: PBMCs. This chain uses TRBV11-3 with TRBJ2-7; a possible D gene is TRBD1 (5 bases). The CDR3 is CASSLRGRAHEQYF. CDR3 nucleotide sequence: TGTGCCAGCAGCCTAAGGGGTCGGGCGCACGAGCAGTACTTC. The entire variable domain, with the rest obtained from reference TRBV11-3 and TRBJ2-7, is as follows: EAGVVQSPRYKIIEKKQPVAFWCNPISGHNTLYWYLQNLGQGPELLIRYENEEAVDDSQLPKDRFSAERLKGVDSTLKIQPAELGDSAVYLCASSLRGRAHEQYFGPGTRLTVT.